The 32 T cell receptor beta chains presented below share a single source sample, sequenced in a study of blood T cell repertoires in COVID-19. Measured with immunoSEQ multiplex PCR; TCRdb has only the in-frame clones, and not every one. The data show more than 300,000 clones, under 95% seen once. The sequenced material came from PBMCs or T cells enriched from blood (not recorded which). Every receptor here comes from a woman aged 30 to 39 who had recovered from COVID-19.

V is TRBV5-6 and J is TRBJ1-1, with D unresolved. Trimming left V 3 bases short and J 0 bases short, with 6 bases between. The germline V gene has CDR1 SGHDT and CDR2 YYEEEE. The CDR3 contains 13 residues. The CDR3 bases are TGTGCCAGCAGCTCATACATGAACACTGAAGCTTTCTTT. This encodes CASSSYMNTEAFF.

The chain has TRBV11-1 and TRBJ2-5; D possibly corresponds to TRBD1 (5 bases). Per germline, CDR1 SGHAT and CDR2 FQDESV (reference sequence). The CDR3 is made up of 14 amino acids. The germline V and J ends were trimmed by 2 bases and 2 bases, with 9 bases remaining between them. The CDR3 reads CASSLLAGQETQYF. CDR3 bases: TGTGCCAGCAGCTTACTGGCAGGGCAAGAGACCCAGTACTTC.

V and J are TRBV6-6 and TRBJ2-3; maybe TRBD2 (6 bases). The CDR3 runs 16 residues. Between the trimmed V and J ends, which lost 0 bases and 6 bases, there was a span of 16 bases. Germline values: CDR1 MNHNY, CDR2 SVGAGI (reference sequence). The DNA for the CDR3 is TGTGCCAGCAGTTACTCGTGGGGACTGTGGGGGGATACGCAGTATTTT. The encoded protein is CASSYSWGLWGDTQYF.

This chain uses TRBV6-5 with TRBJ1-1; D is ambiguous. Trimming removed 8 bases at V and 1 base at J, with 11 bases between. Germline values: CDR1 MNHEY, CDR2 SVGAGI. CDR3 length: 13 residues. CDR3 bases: TGTGCCAGCTCGGTGCAAAAGAACACTGAAGCTTTCTTT. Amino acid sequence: CASSVQKNTEAFF.

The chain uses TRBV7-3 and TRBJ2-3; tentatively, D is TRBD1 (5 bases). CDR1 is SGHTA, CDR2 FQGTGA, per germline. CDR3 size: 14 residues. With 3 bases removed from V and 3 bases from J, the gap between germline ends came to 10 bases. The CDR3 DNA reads TGTGCCAGCAGCTTGGGGCAGGGAACAGATACGCAGTATTTT. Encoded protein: CASSLGQGTDTQYF. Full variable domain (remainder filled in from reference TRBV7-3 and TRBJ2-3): GAGVSQTPSNKVTEKGKYVELRCDPISGHTALYWYRQSLGQGPEFLIYFQGTGAADDSGLPNDRFFAVRPEGSVSTLKIQRTERGDSAVYLCASSLGQGTDTQYFGPGTRLTVL.

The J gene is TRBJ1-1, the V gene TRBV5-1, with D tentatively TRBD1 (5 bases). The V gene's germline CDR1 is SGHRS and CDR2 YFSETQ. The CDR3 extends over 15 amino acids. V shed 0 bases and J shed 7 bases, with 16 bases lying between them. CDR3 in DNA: TGCGCCAGCAGCTTGGGTGCCGGGGGGTTAGATGAAGCTTTCTTT. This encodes CASSLGAGGLDEAFF.

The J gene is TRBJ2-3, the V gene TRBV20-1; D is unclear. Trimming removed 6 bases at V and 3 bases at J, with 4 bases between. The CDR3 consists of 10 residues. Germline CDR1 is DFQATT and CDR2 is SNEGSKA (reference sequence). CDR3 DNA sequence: TGCAGTGCCCCAACAGATACGCAGTATTTT. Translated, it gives CSAPTDTQYF.

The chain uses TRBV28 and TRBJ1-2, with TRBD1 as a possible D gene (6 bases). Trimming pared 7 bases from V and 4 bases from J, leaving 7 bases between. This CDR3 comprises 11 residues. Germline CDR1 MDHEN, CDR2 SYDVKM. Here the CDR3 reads CASTQGYGYTF. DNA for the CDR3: TGTGCCAGCACACAGGGCTATGGCTACACCTTC.

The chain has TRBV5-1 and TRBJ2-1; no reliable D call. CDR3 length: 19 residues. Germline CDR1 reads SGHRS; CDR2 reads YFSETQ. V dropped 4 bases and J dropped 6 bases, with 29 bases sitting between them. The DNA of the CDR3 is TGCGCCAGCAGCCCGATAGGAGATGTCGTCCTCCGGTTCGTCAATGAGCAGTTCTTC. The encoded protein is CASSPIGDVVLRFVNEQFF.

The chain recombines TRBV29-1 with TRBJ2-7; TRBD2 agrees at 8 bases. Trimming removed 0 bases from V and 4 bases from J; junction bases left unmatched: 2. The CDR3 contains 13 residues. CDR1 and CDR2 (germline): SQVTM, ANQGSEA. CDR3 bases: TGCAGCGTTGAAGAGAGCGGGAGATACGAGCAGTACTTC. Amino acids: CSVEESGRYEQYF.

The CDR3 region is CASSLATGRTYEQYF. CDR3 nucleotide sequence: TGTGCCAGCAGCTTAGCGACAGGGCGCACCTACGAGCAGTACTTC. This sequence joins TRBV7-2 and TRBJ2-7; 7 nucleotides align to TRBD1. The V gene end was trimmed by 0 bases and the J gene end by 2 bases; junction bases not matched to a gene: 4. This CDR3 is 15 amino acids long. In germline, CDR1 is SGHTA, CDR2 FQGNSA.

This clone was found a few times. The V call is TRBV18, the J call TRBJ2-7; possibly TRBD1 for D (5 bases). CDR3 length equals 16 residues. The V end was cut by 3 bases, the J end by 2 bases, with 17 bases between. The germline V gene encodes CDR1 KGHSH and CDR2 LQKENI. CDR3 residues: CASSPPVPRVTYEQYF. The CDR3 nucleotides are TGTGCCAGCTCACCGCCTGTCCCCAGGGTCACCTACGAGCAGTACTTC.

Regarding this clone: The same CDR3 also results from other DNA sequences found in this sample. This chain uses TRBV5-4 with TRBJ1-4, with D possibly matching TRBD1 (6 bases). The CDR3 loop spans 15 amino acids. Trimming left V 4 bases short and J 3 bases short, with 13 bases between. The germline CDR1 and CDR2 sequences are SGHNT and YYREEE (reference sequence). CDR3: CASSLKGQSNEKLFF. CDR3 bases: TGTGCCAGCAGCCTTAAAGGACAGTCTAATGAAAAACTGTTTTTT.

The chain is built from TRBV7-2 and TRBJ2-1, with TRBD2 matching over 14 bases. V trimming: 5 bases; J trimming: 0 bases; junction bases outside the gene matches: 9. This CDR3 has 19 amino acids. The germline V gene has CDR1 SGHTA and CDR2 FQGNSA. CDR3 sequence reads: CASSPRPGTSGSSYNEQFF. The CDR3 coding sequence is TGTGCCAGCAGCCCACGCCCCGGGACTAGCGGGAGCTCCTACAATGAGCAGTTCTTC.

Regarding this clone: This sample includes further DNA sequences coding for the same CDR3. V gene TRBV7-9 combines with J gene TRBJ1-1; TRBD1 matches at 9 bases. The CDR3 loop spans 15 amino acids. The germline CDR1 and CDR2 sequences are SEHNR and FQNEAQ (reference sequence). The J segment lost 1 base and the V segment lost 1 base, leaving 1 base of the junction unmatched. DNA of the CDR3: TGTGCCAGCAGCTTAGGGACAGGGGCGAACACTGAAGCTTTCTTT. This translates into CASSLGTGANTEAFF.

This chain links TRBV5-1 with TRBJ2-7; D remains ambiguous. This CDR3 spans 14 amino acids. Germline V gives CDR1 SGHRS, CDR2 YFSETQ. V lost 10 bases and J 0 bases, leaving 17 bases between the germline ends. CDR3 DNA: TGCGCCTGCCACCCATCCCCGAGCTCCTACGAGCAGTACTTC. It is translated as CACHPSPSSYEQYF.

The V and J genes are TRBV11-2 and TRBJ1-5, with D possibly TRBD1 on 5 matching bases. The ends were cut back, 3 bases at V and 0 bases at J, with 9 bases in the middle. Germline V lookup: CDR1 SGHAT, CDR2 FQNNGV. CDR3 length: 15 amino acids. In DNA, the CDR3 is TGTGCCAGCAGCTTGGACACTTTTAGCAATCAGCCCCAGCATTTT. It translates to CASSLDTFSNQPQHF.

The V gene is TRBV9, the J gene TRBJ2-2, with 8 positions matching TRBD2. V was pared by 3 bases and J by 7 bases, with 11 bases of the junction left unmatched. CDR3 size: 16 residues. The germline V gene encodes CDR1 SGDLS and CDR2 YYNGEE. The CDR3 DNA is TGTGCCAGCAGCGCCGGGACTAGAGTAATTGACGGGGAGCTGTTTTTT. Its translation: CASSAGTRVIDGELFF.

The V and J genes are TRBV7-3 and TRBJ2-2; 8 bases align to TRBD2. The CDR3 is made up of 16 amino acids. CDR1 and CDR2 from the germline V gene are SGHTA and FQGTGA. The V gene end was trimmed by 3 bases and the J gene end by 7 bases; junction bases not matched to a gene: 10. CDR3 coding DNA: TGTGCCAGCAGCTTCCGGGGTAGCGGGAAGGGCGGGGAGCTGTTTTTT. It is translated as CASSFRGSGKGGELFF.

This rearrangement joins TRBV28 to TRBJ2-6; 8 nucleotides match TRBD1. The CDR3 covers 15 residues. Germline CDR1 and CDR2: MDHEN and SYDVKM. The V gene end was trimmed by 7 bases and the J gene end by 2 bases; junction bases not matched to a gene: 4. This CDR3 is CASTQGAAGANVLTF. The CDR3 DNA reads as TGTGCCAGCACTCAGGGGGCGGCTGGGGCCAACGTCCTGACTTTC. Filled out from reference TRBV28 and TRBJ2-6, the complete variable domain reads DVKVTQSSRYLVKRTGEKVFLECVQDMDHENMFWYRQDPGLGLRLIYFSYDVKMKEKGDIPEGYSVSREKKERFSLILESASTNQTSMYLCASTQGAAGANVLTFGAGSRLTVL.

The CDR3 DNA follows: TGTGCCAGCAGGGGACATGACAATGAGCAGTTCTTC. Translating gives CASRGHDNEQFF. The V gene is TRBV6-5, the J gene TRBJ2-1, with a weak D call TRBD1 (6 bases). Trimming took 6 bases from V and 5 from J, leaving 8 bases between them. Germline V lookup: CDR1 MNHEY, CDR2 SVGAGI. This CDR3 is 12 amino acids long.

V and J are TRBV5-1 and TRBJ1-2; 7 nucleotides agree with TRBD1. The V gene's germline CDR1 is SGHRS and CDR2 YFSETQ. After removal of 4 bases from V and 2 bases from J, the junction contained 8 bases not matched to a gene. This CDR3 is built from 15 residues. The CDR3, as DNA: TGCGCCAGCAGCGGACCGGAGACAGGGAACTATGGCTACACCTTC. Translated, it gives CASSGPETGNYGYTF. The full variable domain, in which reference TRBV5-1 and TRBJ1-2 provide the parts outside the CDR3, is KAGVTQTPRYLIKTRGQQVTLSCSPISGHRSVSWYQQTPGQGLQFLFEYFSETQRNKGNFPGRFSGRQFSNSRSEMNVSTLELGDSALYLCASSGPETGNYGYTFGSGTRLTVV.

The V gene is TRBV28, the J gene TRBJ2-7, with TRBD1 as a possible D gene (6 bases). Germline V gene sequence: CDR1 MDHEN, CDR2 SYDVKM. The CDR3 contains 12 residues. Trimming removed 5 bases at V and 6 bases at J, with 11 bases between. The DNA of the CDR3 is TGTGCCAGCAGTCCCCTCAGGGGCGAGCAGTACTTC. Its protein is CASSPLRGEQYF.

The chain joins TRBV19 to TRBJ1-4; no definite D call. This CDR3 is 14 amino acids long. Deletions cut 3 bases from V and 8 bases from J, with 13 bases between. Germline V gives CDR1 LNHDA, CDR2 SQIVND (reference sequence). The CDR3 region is CASSIGGSREKLFF. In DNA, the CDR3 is TGTGCCAGTAGTATTGGAGGGAGTCGAGAAAAACTGTTTTTT.

In nucleotides, the CDR3 is TGTGCTAGTGGTTTGGTCCTAGCGGGAGGACGCACAGATACGCAGTATTTT. This encodes CASGLVLAGGRTDTQYF. The chain recombines TRBV12-5 with TRBJ2-3, with 11 nucleotides matching TRBD2. Germline lookup yields CDR1 LGHNT and CDR2 FRNRAP. Unmatched junction bases numbered 3, after V lost 0 bases and J lost 1 base. The CDR3 is 17 residues long.

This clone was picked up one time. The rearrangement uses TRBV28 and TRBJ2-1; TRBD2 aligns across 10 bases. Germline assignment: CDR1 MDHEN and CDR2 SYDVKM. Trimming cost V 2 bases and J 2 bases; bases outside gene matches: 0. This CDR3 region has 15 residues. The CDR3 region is CASSLLAGAYNEQFF. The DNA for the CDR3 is TGTGCCAGCAGTTTACTAGCGGGAGCCTACAATGAGCAGTTCTTC.

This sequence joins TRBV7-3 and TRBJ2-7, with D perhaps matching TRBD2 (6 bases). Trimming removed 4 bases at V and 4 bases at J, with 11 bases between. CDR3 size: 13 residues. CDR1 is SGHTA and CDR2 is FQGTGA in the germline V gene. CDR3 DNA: TGTGCCAGCAGCTGGGGGGTTGGTTACGAGCAGTACTTC. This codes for CASSWGVGYEQYF.

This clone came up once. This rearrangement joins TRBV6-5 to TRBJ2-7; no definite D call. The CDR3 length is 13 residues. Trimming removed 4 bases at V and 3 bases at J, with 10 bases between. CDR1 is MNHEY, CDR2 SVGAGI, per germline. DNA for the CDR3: TGTGCCAGCAGTTTTGACGGGTTCTACGAGCAGTACTTC. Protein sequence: CASSFDGFYEQYF.

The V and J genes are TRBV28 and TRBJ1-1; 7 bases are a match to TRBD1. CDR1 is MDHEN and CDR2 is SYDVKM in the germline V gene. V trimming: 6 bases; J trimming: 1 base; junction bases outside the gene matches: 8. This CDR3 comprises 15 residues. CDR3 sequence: CASSTLGQRNTEAFF. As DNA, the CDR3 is TGTGCCAGCAGCACCCTGGGACAGCGGAACACTGAAGCTTTCTTT.

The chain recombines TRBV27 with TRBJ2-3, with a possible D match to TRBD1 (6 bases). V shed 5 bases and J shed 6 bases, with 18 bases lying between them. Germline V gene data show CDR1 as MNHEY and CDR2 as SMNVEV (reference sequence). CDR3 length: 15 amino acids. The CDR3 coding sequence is TGTGCCAGCAGTAGACAGGCCCAAACGGCCGATACGCAGTATTTT. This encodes CASSRQAQTADTQYF.

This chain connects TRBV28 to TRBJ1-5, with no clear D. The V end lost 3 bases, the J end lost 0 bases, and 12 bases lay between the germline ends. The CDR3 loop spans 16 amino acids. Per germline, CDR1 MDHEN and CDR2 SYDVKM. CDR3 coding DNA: TGTGCCAGCAGTTTTTGGGGAGGGTTTAGCAATCAGCCCCAGCATTTT. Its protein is CASSFWGGFSNQPQHF.

This CDR3 is CASSFSGRGGYTF. The CDR3 DNA reads as TGTGCCAGCAGTTTCTCAGGGAGGGGTGGCTACACCTTC. The chain employs TRBV28 and TRBJ1-2; possibly TRBD1 for D (5 bases). Per the germline V gene, CDR1 is MDHEN and CDR2 is SYDVKM. Trimming removed 3 bases from V and 7 bases from J, with 12 bases in between. This CDR3 has 13 amino acids.